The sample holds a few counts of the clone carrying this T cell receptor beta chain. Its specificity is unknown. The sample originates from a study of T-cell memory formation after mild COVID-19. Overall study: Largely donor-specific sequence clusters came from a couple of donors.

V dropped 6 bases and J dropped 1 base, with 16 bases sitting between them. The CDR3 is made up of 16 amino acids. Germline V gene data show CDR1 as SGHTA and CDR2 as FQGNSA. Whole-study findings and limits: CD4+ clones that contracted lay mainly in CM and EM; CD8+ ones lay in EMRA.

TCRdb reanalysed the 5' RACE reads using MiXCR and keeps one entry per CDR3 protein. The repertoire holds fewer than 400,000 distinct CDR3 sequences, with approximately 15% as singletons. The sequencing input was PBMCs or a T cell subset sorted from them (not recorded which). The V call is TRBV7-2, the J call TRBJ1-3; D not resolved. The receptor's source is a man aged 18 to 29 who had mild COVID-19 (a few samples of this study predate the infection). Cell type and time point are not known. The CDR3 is CASRIWEGASGNTIYF. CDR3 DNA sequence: TGTGCCAGCAGAATTTGGGAGGGCGCGTCTGGAAACACCATATATTTT.